The 4 T cell receptor beta chains in this list originate from one sample, sequenced in a study of blood T cell repertoires in COVID-19. The method was immunoSEQ multiplex PCR; TCRdb's version includes in-frame clones alone and lacks a portion of them. The sample holds a few hundred thousand clones, 88% seen once. Input material: peripheral blood. These receptors all stem from a woman in her 40s who had recovered from COVID-19.

The chain combines TRBV30 with TRBJ2-7; TRBD1 matches 12 bases. Per germline, CDR1 GTSNPN and CDR2 SVGIG (reference sequence). Germline trimming cut 0 bases from V and 6 bases from J; bases unmatched to any gene: 3. This CDR3 comprises 14 residues. CDR3 sequence (DNA): TGTGCCTGGAGTGTGGGGACAGGGGGCGGCGAGCAGTACGTC. It yields the protein CAWSVGTGGGEQYV.

This chain connects TRBV6-5 to TRBJ1-1; TRBD1 matches at 7 bases. CDR1 MNHEY and CDR2 SVGAGI come from the germline V gene. The ends lost 2 bases at V and 1 base at J; junction bases unmatched: 4. This CDR3 region has 15 residues. The CDR3 region has the DNA TGTGCCAGCAGTTACCCGACAGGGCAGAACACTGAAGCTTTCTTT. Protein product: CASSYPTGQNTEAFF.

The genes are TRBV18 and TRBJ1-1, with D perhaps matching TRBD1 (5 bases). CDR3 length: 15 amino acids. Trimming left V 1 base short and J 4 bases short, with 13 bases between. Germline V gene lookup returns CDR1 KGHSH and CDR2 LQKENI. CDR3 region: CASSPRAGSATEAFF. Here the CDR3 DNA reads TGTGCCAGCTCACCACGGGCAGGGTCGGCCACTGAAGCTTTCTTT.

The genes are TRBV24-1 and TRBJ1-5; TRBD1 is a possible D gene (5 bases). With 4 bases removed from V and 7 bases from J, the gap between germline ends came to 16 bases. Per the germline V gene, CDR1 is KGHDR and CDR2 is SFDVKD. This CDR3 is built from 15 residues. The DNA for the CDR3 is TGTGCCACCAGTGAGGGGGGGACTGTGGGACAGCCCCAGCATTTT. Amino acid sequence: CATSEGGTVGQPQHF.